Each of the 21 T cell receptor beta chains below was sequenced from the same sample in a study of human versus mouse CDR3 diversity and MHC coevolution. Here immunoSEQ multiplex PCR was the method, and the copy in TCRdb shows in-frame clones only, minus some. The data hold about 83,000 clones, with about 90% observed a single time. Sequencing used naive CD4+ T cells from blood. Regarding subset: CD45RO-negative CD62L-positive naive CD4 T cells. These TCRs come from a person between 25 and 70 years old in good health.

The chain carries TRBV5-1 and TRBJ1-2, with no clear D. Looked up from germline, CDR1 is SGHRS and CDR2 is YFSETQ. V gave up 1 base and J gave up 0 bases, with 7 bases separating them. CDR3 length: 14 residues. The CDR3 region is CASSLIGANYGYTF. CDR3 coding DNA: TGCGCCAGCAGCTTGATTGGAGCTAACTATGGCTACACCTTC.

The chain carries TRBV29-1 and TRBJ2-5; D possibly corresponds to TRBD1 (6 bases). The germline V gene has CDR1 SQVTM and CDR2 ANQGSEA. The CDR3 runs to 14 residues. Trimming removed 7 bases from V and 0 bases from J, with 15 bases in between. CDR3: CSAQGHRYQETQYF. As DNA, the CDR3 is TGCAGCGCTCAGGGACATCGGTACCAAGAGACCCAGTACTTC.

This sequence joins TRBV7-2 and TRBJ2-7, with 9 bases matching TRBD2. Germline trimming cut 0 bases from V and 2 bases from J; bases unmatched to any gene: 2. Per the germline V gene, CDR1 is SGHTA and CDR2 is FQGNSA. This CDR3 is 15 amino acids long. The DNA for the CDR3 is TGTGCCAGCAGCTTAGCGGCTAGCGGGGCCTACGAGCAGTACTTC. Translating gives CASSLAASGAYEQYF.

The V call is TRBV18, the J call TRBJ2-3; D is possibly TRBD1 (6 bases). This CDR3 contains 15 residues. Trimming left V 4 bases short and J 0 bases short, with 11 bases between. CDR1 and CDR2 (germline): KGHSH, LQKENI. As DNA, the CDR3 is TGTGCCAGCTCACGGGACACCCAAAGCACAGATACGCAGTATTTT. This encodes CASSRDTQSTDTQYF.

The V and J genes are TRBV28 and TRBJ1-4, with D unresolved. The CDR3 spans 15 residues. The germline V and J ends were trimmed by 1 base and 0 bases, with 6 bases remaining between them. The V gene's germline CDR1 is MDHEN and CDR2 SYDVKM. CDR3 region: CASSLSRTTNEKLFF. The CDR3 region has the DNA TGTGCCAGCAGTTTATCCAGAACAACTAATGAAAAACTGTTTTTT. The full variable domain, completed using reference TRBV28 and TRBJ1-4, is DVKVTQSSRYLVKRTGEKVFLECVQDMDHENMFWYRQDPGLGLRLIYFSYDVKMKEKGDIPEGYSVSREKKERFSLILESASTNQTSMYLCASSLSRTTNEKLFFGSGTQLSVL.

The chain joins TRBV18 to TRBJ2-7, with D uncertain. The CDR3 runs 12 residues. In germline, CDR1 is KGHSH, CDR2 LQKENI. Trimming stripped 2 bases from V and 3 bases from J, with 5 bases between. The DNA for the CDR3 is TGTGCCAGCTCACCAGTCGGCTACGAGCAGTACTTC. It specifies CASSPVGYEQYF. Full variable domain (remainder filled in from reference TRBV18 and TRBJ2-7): NAGVMQNPRHLVRRRGQEARLRCSPMKGHSHVYWYRQLPEEGLKFMVYLQKENIIDESGMPKERFSAEFPKEGPSILRIQQVVRGDSAAYFCASSPVGYEQYFGPGTRLTVT.

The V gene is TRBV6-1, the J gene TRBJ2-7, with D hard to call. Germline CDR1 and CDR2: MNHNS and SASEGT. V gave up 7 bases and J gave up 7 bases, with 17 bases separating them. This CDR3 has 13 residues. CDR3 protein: CASTLRVGWEQYF. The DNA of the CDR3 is TGTGCCAGCACCCTCCGGGTGGGTTGGGAGCAGTACTTC.

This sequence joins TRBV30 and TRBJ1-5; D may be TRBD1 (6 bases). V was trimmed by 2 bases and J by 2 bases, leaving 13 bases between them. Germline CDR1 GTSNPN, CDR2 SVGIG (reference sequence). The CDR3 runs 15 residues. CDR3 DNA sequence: TGTGCCTGGAGTTCACAGGGTTCAGGCAATCAGCCCCAGCATTTT. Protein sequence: CAWSSQGSGNQPQHF.

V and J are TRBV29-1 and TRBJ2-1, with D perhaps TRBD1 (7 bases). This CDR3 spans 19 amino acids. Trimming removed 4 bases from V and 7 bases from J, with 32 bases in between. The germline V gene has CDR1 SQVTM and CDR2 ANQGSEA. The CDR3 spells CSVGPPSVTSSGGLNEQFF. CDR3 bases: TGCAGCGTTGGCCCGCCTAGCGTAACCTCCTCAGGGGGGTTAAATGAGCAGTTCTTC.

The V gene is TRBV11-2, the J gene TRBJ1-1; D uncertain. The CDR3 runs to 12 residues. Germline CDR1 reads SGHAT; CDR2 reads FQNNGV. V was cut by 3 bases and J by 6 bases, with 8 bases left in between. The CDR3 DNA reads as TGTGCCAGCAGCTTGAGAGAAGCTGAAGCTTTCTTT. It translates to CASSLREAEAFF.

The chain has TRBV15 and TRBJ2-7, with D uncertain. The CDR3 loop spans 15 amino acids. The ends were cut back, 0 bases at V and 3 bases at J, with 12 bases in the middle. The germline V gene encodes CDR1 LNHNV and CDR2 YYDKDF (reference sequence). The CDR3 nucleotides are TGTGCCACCAGCAGAGAGGTGTCATACAGCTACGAGCAGTACTTC. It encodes CATSREVSYSYEQYF. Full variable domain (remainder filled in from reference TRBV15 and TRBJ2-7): DAMVIQNPRYQVTQFGKPVTLSCSQTLNHNVMYWYQQKSSQAPKLLFHYYDKDFNNEADTPDNFQSRRPNTSFCFLDIRSPGLGDTAMYLCATSREVSYSYEQYFGPGTRLTVT.

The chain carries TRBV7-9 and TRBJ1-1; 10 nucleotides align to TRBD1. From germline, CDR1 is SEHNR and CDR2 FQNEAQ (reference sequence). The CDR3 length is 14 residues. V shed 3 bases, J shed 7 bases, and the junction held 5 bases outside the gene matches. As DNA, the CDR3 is TGTGCCAGCAGCTTGGGACAGGGGATTGGTGAAGCTTTCTTT. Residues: CASSLGQGIGEAFF.

The CDR3 loop reads CASSLSGLSNQPQHF. In DNA, the CDR3 is TGTGCCAGCAGTTTGTCAGGGCTAAGCAATCAGCCCCAGCATTTT. This sequence joins TRBV27 and TRBJ1-5, with D tentatively TRBD1 (5 bases). Trimming removed 3 bases from V and 1 base from J, with 10 bases in between. Per the germline V gene, CDR1 is MNHEY and CDR2 is SMNVEV (reference sequence). The CDR3 length is 15 residues.

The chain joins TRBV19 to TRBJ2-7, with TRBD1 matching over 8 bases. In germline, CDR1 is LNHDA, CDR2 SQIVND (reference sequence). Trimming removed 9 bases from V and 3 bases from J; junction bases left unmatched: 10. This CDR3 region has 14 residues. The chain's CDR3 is CASRQRDRSYEQYF. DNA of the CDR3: TGTGCCAGCCGACAACGGGACAGGAGCTACGAGCAGTACTTC.

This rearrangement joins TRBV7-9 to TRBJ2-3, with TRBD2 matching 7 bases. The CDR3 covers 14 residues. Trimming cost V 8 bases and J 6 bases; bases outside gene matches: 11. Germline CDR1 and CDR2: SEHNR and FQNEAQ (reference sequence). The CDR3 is CASLEGGSVDTQYF. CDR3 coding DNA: TGTGCCAGCCTCGAGGGCGGGAGTGTGGATACGCAGTATTTT.

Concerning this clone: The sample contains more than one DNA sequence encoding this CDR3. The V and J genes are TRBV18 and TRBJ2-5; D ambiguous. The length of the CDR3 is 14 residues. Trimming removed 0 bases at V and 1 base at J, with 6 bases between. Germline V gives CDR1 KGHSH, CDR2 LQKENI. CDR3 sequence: CASSPPNSQETQYF. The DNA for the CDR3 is TGTGCCAGCTCACCACCGAACAGCCAAGAGACCCAGTACTTC.

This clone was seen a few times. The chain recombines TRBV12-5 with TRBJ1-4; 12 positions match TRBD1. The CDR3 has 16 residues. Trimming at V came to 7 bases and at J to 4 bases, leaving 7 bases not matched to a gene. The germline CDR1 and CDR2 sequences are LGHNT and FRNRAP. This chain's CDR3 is CASAQGQGAGNEKLFF. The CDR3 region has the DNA TGTGCTAGTGCCCAGGGACAGGGGGCCGGTAATGAAAAACTGTTTTTT.

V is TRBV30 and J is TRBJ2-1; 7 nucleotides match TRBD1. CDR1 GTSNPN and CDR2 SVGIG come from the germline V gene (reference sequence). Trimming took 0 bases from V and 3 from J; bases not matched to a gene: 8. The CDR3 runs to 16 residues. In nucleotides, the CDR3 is TGTGCCTGGAGTGTACAACAGGGGCTTGTCTACAATGAGCAGTTCTTC. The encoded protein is CAWSVQQGLVYNEQFF.

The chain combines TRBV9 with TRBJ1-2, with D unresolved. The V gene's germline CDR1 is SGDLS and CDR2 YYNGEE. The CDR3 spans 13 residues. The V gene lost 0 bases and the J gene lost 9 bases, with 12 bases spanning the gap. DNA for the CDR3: TGTGCCAGCAGCGTAGCCGCCTATTCCCGCTACACCTTC. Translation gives CASSVAAYSRYTF.

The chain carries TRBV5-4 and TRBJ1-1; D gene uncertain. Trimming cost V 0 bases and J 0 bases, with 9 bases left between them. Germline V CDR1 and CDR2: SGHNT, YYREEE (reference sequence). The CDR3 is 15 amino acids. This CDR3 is CASSLDTKVNTEAFF. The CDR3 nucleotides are TGTGCCAGCAGCTTGGACACAAAAGTGAACACTGAAGCTTTCTTT. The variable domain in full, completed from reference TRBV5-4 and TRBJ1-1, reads ETGVTQSPTHLIKTRGQQVTLRCSSQSGHNTVSWYQQALGQGPQFIFQYYREEENGRGNFPPRFSGLQFPNYSSELNVNALELDDSALYLCASSLDTKVNTEAFFGQGTRLTVV.

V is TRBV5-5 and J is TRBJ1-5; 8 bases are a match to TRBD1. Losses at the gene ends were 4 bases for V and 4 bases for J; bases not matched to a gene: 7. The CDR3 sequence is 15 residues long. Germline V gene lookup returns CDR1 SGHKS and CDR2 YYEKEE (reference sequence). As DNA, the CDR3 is TGTGCCAGCAGCCCGGGGACAGGCGAGAATCAGCCCCAGCATTTT. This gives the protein CASSPGTGENQPQHF.